The clone carrying this T cell receptor beta chain was seen just once. The antigen remains unidentified. Trimming took off 1 base at V and 0 bases at J, with 10 bases between the two ends. CDR3 length: 16 amino acids. The germline CDR1 and CDR2 sequences are LGHDT and YNNKEL (reference sequence). The sample is drawn from a study of T cell responses to AZD1222 COVID-19 vaccine. Study details: Pooled samples include second doses given at about 4 or 12 weeks.

Study findings and constraints: In the spike-specific TCR repertoire, nearly half reportedly target unmutated variant regions. Baseline testing showed seropositivity in only six or seven AZD1222 recipients.

The table came from immunoSEQ multiplex PCR; TCRdb's copy has only in-frame clones and leaves some out. The sample includes some 100,000 clones, about 90% of them seen just once. The sample was peripheral blood, taken on day 0 of AZD1222 vaccination. The genes are TRBV3-1 (or the pseudogene TRBV3-2) and TRBJ1-5; perhaps TRBD1 as D (5 bases). The receptor was derived from an adult in good health. CDR3 sequence: CASSQGGGYSNQPQHF. The CDR3 bases are TGTGCCAGCAGCCAAGGGGGGGGTTATAGCAATCAGCCCCAGCATTTT.